This entry features one T cell receptor beta chain sequence. Its antigen remains unknown. Libraries were prepared by immunoSEQ multiplex PCR; TCRdb keeps only in-frame clonotypes and omits some of them. The sample carries more than 2 million clones, about 95% recorded once. The sample belongs to a study of shared clonotypes between healthy human individuals. Overall study results and limits: Only blood was sampled; tissue repertoires likely differ.

Sequencing was done on a sample of naive CD4+ T cells sorted from blood. Subset meaning: CD45RA+ positively selected. The TCR sequence derives from a young man in good health.

CDR3 coding DNA: TGTGCCAGCAGCTTAACGACAGACAATGGCTACACCTTC. Translation gives CASSLTTDNGYTF. The chain couples TRBV7-2 to TRBJ1-2; the D gene is possibly TRBD1 (5 bases). CDR1 and CDR2 from the germline V gene are SGHTA and FQGNSA. The CDR3 runs 13 residues. With 2 bases removed from V and 6 bases from J, the gap between germline ends came to 10 bases. Variable domain in full (rest from reference TRBV7-2 and TRBJ1-2): GAGVSQSPSNKVTEKGKDVELRCDPISGHTALYWYRQSLGQGLEFLIYFQGNSAPDKSGLPSDRFSAERTGGSVSTLTIQRTQQEDSAVYLCASSLTTDNGYTFGSGTRLTVV.